This T cell receptor (beta chain) is drawn from a study of blood T cell repertoires in COVID-19 (dated by TCRdb to 2018 to 2020). Context from the whole study: The collaborator samples originated in the United States, Italy and Spain and spanned the acute and convalescent phases of COVID-19. The repertoires were released in a freely available public database intended as a resource for research on the immune response to SARS-CoV-2. Sample metadata almost always included a de-identified subject ID, COVID-19 status, age in years and sex. The prospective study material was composed of cDNA or gDNA derived from T cells, B-cell-depleted T cells, or PBMCs. Samples came from the ongoing ImmuneRACE study (first 160 participants) plus 1,254 subjects from 6 global collaborators. The dataset comprised deeply sampled blood TCRbeta repertoires from subjects exposed to, actively infected with, or recovered from COVID-19. HLA class I and class II types, where available, came from metadata supplied by the sample provider rather than from assay-based typing. Study-wide conclusions, independent of this receptor: Clinical and demographic metadata were provided uncurated, with the amount varying by source and participant.

Collaborating institutions collected whole blood in K2EDTA tubes following their own protocols. For TCRbeta analysis, collaborator samples were shipped as frozen whole blood, as isolated PBMCs, or as DNA extracted from either sample type. A few counts support this clone. Its antigen target is currently unknown. One base away there is no much larger clone; base qualities are not given. TCRbeta CDR3 regions were amplified from genomic DNA by means of the immunoSEQ Assay, a bias-controlled multiplex PCR. The source study handled its data this way. Within the assay, amplification of reference gene primers was used to estimate how many nucleated cells each sample contained. Sequence reads were collapsed and filtered to measure the absolute abundance of every unique TCRbeta CDR3 rearrangement. For each sample, productive Simpson clonality was calculated by taking the square root of Simpson's diversity index across productive rearrangements. Sourced from immuneACCESS, this table was stored by TCRdb with only in-frame sequences that have V and J called. A share of the clones is absent; for the studies checked, an unresolved V gene accounts for under half, and the remainder has no known explanation. The V and J calls and the clone size are those of that table, but D and trimming were determined from the DNA. The sample profile shows under 300,000 clones; over 65% of them were found once. 3% to 3.5% of the sample comes from the top ten.

From the cysteine through the phenylalanine, the CDR3 covers 14 amino acids. The kept DNA is CDR3 alone, 42 bases in frame from the first base. V and J are trimmed by 5 bases and 9 bases, and the gene matches miss 8 bases of the junction. The germline V gene encodes CDR1 SGHTA and CDR2 FQGNSA. The sequence was obtained from a woman of 80 years or more with acute or convalescent COVID-19. The sample consisted of peripheral blood. The sequence links TRBV7-2 to TRBJ2-7, with 12 junctional bases fitting TRBD2. For the CDR3, the sequence is CASSRGTSGLGQYF. The DNA sequence is TGTGCCAGCAGCAGGGGGACTAGCGGGTTGGGGCAGTACTTC. Extended through the reference TRBV7-2 and TRBJ2-7 proteins, this CDR3 yields the full variable domain: GAGVSQSPSNKVTEKGKDVELRCDPISGHTALYWYRQSLGQGLEFLIYFQGNSAPDKSGLPSDRFSAERTGGSVSTLTIQRTQQEDSAVYLCASSRGTSGLGQYFGPGTRLTVT.